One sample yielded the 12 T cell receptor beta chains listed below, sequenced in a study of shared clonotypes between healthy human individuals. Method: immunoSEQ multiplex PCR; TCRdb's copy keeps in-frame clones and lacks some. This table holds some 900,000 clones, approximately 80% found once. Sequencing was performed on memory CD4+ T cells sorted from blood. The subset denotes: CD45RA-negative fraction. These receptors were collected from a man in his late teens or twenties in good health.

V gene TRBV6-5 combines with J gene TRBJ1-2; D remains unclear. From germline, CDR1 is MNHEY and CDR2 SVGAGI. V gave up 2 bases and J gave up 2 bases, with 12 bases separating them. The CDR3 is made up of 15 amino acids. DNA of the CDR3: TGTGCCAGCAGTTACGACCCCTTCTCCAACTATGGCTACACCTTC. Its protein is CASSYDPFSNYGYTF.

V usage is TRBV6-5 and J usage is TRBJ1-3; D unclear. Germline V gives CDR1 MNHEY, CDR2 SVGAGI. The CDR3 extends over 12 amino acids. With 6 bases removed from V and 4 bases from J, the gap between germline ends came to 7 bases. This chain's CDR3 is CASRNSGNTIYF. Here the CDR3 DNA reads TGTGCCAGCAGAAACAGCGGAAACACCATATATTTT.

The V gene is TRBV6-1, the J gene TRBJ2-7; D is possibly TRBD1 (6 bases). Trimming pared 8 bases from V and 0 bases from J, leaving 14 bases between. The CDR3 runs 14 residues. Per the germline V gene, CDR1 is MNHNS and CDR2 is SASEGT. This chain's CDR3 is CASAGGGSSYEQYF. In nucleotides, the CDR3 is TGTGCCAGCGCTGGGGGCGGCAGCTCCTACGAGCAGTACTTC.

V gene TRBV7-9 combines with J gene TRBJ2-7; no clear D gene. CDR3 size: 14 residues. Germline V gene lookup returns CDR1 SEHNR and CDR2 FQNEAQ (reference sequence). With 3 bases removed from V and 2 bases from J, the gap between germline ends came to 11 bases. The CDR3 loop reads CASSFLGYPYEQYF. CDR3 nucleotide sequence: TGTGCCAGCAGCTTCCTGGGATACCCCTACGAGCAGTACTTC.

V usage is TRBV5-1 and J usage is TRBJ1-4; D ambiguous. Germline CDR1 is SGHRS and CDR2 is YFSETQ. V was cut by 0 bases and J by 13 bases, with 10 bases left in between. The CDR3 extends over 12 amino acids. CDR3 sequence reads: CASSLDSRRLFF. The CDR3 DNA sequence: TGCGCCAGCAGCTTGGACAGCCGAAGACTGTTTTTT.

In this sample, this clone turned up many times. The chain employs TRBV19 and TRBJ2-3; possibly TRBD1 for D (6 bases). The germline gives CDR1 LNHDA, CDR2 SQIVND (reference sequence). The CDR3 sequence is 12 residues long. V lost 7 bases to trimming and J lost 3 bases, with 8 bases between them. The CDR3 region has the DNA TGTGCCAGTATGGGACAAACAGATACGCAGTATTTT. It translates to CASMGQTDTQYF.

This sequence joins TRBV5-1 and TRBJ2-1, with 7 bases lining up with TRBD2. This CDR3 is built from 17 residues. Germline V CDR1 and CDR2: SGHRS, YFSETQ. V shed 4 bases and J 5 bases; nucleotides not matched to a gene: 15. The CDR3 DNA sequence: TGCGCCAGCAGCCCCGACAGCGGGACTACCCTTAACAATGAGCAGTTCTTC. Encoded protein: CASSPDSGTTLNNEQFF. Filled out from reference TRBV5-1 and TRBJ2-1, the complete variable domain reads KAGVTQTPRYLIKTRGQQVTLSCSPISGHRSVSWYQQTPGQGLQFLFEYFSETQRNKGNFPGRFSGRQFSNSRSEMNVSTLELGDSALYLCASSPDSGTTLNNEQFFGPGTRLTVL.

The CDR3 sequence: CASMGDRAALDGYTF. CDR3 nucleotides: TGTGCCAGCATGGGAGACAGAGCAGCACTTGATGGCTACACCTTC. The V gene is TRBV6-1, the J gene TRBJ1-2; TRBD1 might be the D (5 bases). Trimming removed 7 bases from V and 6 bases from J, with 21 bases in between. CDR3 length: 15 amino acids. Looked up from germline, CDR1 is MNHNS and CDR2 is SASEGT.

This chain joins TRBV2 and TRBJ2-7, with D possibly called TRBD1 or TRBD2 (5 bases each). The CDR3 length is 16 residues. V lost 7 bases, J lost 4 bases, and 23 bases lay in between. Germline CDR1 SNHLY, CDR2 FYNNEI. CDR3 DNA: TGTGCCAGCATAAGACCGGGACCCAAAGGAAAATACGAGCAGTACTTC. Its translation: CASIRPGPKGKYEQYF. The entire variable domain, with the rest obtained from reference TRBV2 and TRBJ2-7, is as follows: EPEVTQTPSHQVTQMGQEVILRCVPISNHLYFYWYRQILGQKVEFLVSFYNNEISEKSEIFDDQFSVERPDGSNFTLKIRSTKLEDSAMYFCASIRPGPKGKYEQYFGPGTRLTVT.

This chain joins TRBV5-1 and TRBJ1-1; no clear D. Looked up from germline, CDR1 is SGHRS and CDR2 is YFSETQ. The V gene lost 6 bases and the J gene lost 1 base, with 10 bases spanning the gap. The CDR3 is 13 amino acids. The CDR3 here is CASNREGNTEAFF. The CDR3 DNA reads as TGCGCCAGCAATAGGGAAGGGAACACTGAAGCTTTCTTT.

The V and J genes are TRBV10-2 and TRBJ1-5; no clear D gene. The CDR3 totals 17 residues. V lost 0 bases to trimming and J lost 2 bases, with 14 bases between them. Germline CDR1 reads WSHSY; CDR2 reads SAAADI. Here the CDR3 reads CASSESSPGSGNQPQHF. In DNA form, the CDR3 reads TGCGCCAGCAGTGAGTCTAGTCCGGGTTCCGGCAATCAGCCCCAGCATTTT.

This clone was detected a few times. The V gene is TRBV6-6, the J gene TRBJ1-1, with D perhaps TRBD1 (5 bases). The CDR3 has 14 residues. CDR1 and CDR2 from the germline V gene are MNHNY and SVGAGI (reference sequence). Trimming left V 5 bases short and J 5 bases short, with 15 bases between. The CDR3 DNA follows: TGTGCCAGCAGTGCCAAACCGGGGGTGACTGAAGCTTTCTTT. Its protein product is CASSAKPGVTEAFF.